A selection of T cell receptor beta chains follows, all from one sample in a study of regulatory T cells in long-lasting Graves disease. TCRdb re-called the multiplex PCR reads with MiXCR, one entry per CDR3 protein. The sample lists hundreds of thousands of distinct CDR3 sequences, roughly 16% occurring once. This sample also appeared in a second study, on T cells in Graves' hyperthyroidism and ophthalmopathy.

Material: peripheral blood mononuclear cells (PBMCs), obtained at new diagnosis, from a patient treated with antithyroid drugs. The source is a woman aged 30 to 39 with Graves disease. The CDR3 runs from the conserved cysteine through the conserved F or W. The D gene is left open where the match is weak. Some rows have no size entry. The others give once, few or many, or a class for an expanded clone.

size,V,D,J,DNA,CDR3
few,TRBV29-1,.,TRBJ2-7,TGCAGCGCCGAAACTCGAAACTCCTACGAGCAGTACTTC,CSAETRNSYEQYF
.,TRBV29-1,.,TRBJ1-1,TGCAGCGTTAAGATTCTCCTGCCTGAAGCTTTCTTT,CSVKILLPEAFF
few,TRBV3-1,TRBD1,TRBJ2-7,TGTGCCAGCAGCCAACGGGACAGCCCACCCTACGAGCAGTACTTC,CASSQRDSPPYEQYF
few,TRBV7-3,.,TRBJ2-5,TGTGCCAGCAGCCCATTTGGGGCAAGAGAGACCCAGTACTTC,CASSPFGARETQYF
.,TRBV6-1,.,TRBJ1-6,TGTGCCAGCAGTCCCCGGCGGTATAATTCACCCCTCCACTTT,CASSPRRYNSPLHF
few,TRBV11-1,TRBD1,TRBJ2-2,TGTGCCAGCAGCCCCCTCTCCGGGACAGGGATAGGCACCGGGGAGCTGTTTTTT,CASSPLSGTGIGTGELFF
.,TRBV7-2,.,TRBJ2-7,TGTGCCAGCGCCTTCTCCGGCTACGAGCAGTACTTC,CASAFSGYEQYF
many,TRBV15,.,TRBJ1-1,TGTGCCACCAGCCCATACAGGGCTGGTAACACTGAAGCTTTCTTT,CATSPYRAGNTEAFF
few,TRBV29-1,TRBD1,TRBJ2-5,TGCAGCGCCGGACAGGCGACCCAGTACTTC,CSAGQATQYF
many,TRBV28,.,TRBJ1-5,TGTGCCAGCACCCCCCATGGTAGGAGCAATCAGCCCCAGCATTTT,CASTPHGRSNQPQHF
many,TRBV7-2,.,TRBJ1-3,TGTGCCAGCAGCGCCGGAGCCGCGTTTGGAAACACCATATATTTT,CASSAGAAFGNTIYF
many,TRBV6-1,.,TRBJ1-5,TGTGCCAGCTCCCCGGCGGCTTCCAATCAGCCCCAGCATTTT,CASSPAASNQPQHF
few,TRBV6-2/TRBV6-3,.,TRBJ1-2,TGTGCCAGCATCGGTGGGCTGCTAAGCTATGGCTACACCTTC,CASIGGLLSYGYTF
many,TRBV28,TRBD1,TRBJ2-7,TGTGCCAGCAGTTACGGAGCAGGGGGCAGTCCCTACGAGCAGTACTTC,CASSYGAGGSPYEQYF
many,TRBV27,.,TRBJ2-7,TGTGCCAGCAGTTCCGACACAACTAGAATCTACGAGCAGTACTTC,CASSSDTTRIYEQYF
many,TRBV7-9,.,TRBJ2-1,TGTGCCAGCAGCTGGTCCGGGACAAACTACAATGAGCAGTTCTTC,CASSWSGTNYNEQFF
few,TRBV10-2,.,TRBJ1-1,TGCGCCAGCAGGGACCCGTCGGGGGAAGCTTTCTTT,CASRDPSGEAFF
few,TRBV27,.,TRBJ2-5,TGTGCCAGCAGCCGTGTCGGAGGGAGGCAAGAGACCCAGTACTTC,CASSRVGGRQETQYF
many,TRBV5-1,.,TRBJ1-1,TGCGCCAGCAGCTTGATAGTCTCGAACACTGAAGCTTTCTTT,CASSLIVSNTEAFF
many,TRBV15,.,TRBJ1-1,TGTGCCACCAGCAGAGATCTCGCAGGGGTGAGCACTGAAGCTTTCTTT,CATSRDLAGVSTEAFF
.,TRBV20-1,.,TRBJ2-1,TGCAGTGCTAGAGATCCGGTGGGTGTCTGGGAGTTCTTC,CSARDPVGVWEFF
many,TRBV2,.,TRBJ1-2,TGTGCCAGCACGTCATCTTGGAGGGGTGGCTACACCTTC,CASTSSWRGGYTF
many,TRBV7-3,TRBD2,TRBJ2-1,TGTGCCAGCAGCTCTAGCGGGATGAATGAGCAGTTCTTC,CASSSSGMNEQFF
few,TRBV6-5,TRBD1,TRBJ1-2,TGTGCCAGCAGTTACCAACTCCGGGACAGTGATGGCTACACCTTC,CASSYQLRDSDGYTF
many,TRBV28,.,TRBJ1-3,TGTGCCAGTTTCACGTGGGGGAGCGGAAACACCATATATTTT,CASFTWGSGNTIYF
few,TRBV30,TRBD2,TRBJ2-1,TGTGCCTGGAGTGGGGGCAGGGCAACGACTAGCGGGATAAGTGAGCAGTTCTTC,CAWSGGRATTSGISEQFF
.,TRBV20-1,.,TRBJ1-4,TGCAGTGCTATACTGTCGACAGATAAAAAACTGTTTTTT,CSAILSTDKKLFF
.,TRBV29-1,.,TRBJ1-1,TGCAGCGTTGGATTGGCTGCCGCTTTCTTT,CSVGLAAAFF
.,TRBV28,TRBD1,TRBJ2-5,TGTGCCAGCAGTCCTCGGACAGGGGGGGGAGAGACCCAGTACTTC,CASSPRTGGGETQYF
few,TRBV20-1,.,TRBJ1-1,TGCAGTGCTAGAAAGCAAGGAGCTTTCTTT,CSARKQGAFF
many,TRBV19,.,TRBJ1-1,TGTGCCAGTAGTCGAGGGCTAGACACTGAAGCTTTCTTT,CASSRGLDTEAFF
many,TRBV12-3/TRBV12-4,TRBD2,TRBJ2-3,TGTGCCAGCAGTTTTACCTATAGCGGGAGGACAGATACGCAGTATTTT,CASSFTYSGRTDTQYF
few,TRBV10-3,.,TRBJ1-5,TGTGCCATCAGCAGAACAGGGACCTATCAGCCCCAGCATTTT,CAISRTGTYQPQHF
many,TRBV2,.,TRBJ1-6,TGTGCCAGCAGCTACATTAATTCACCCCTCCACTTT,CASSYINSPLHF
many,TRBV6-1,.,TRBJ1-1,TGTGCCAGCAAGCGGGGGATAAGCACTGAAGCTTTCTTT,CASKRGISTEAFF
few,TRBV20-1,.,TRBJ2-2,TGCAGTGCTAGACCCTTTGGGACCGTAAACACCGGGGAGCTGTTTTTT,CSARPFGTVNTGELFF
few,TRBV9,.,TRBJ2-3,TGTGCCAGCAGCGTAGGTATAGGTTTCACAGATACGCAGTATTTT,CASSVGIGFTDTQYF
.,TRBV4-1,.,TRBJ2-1,TGCGCCAGCAGCCAAGATGGTAGAGGGACCTGGGCTATCAATGAGCAGTTCTTC,CASSQDGRGTWAINEQFF
.,TRBV10-3,.,TRBJ1-1,TGTGCCATCAGTGACGGAACAGGGCTCCGCGGCACTGAAGCTTTCTTT,CAISDGTGLRGTEAFF
many,TRBV11-2,TRBD2,TRBJ2-3,TGTGCCAGCAGCTCCCCACGGGAGGGACTGGATACGCAGTATTTT,CASSSPREGLDTQYF
many,TRBV6-2/TRBV6-3,.,TRBJ1-1,TGTGCCAGCTCAGCGGGTCCCCGTGAAGCTTTCTTT,CASSAGPREAFF